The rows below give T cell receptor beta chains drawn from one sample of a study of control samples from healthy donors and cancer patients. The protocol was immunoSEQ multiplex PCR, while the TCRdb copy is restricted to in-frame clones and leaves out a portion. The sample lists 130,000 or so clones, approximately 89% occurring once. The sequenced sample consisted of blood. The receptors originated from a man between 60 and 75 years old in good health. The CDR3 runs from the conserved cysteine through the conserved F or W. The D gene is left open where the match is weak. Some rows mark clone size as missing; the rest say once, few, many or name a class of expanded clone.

CASSQDGIGVQPQHF,TGTGCCAGCAGCCAAGATGGCATAGGGGTCCAGCCCCAGCATTTT,-,TRBV4-2,15,TRBJ1-5,once
CASSYSAGVLGYTF,TGTGCCAGCAGTTACTCGGCCGGGGTTCTTGGCTACACCTTC,-,TRBV6-5,14,TRBJ1-2,-
CATSGGPRTQYF,TGTGCCACCAGTGGGGGCCCCCGGACCCAGTACTTC,-,TRBV24-1,12,TRBJ2-5,-
CASSPAGTGIPGELFF,TGTGCCAGCAGCCCTGCCGGGACAGGGATTCCCGGGGAGCTGTTTTTT,TRBD1,TRBV9,16,TRBJ2-2,-
CASSRGGSSPLHF,TGTGCCAGCAGCAGAGGGGGTTCTTCACCCCTCCACTTT,-,TRBV7-9,13,TRBJ1-6,-
CASSPRQGYTGELFF,TGTGCCAGCAGTCCAAGACAGGGGTACACCGGGGAGCTGTTTTTT,TRBD1,TRBV28,15,TRBJ2-2,-
CASSIELRTGSGNTIYF,TGTGCCAGTAGTATCGAACTCCGGACAGGGTCTGGAAACACCATATATTTT,TRBD1,TRBV19,17,TRBJ1-3,once
CASSLTGPGELFF,TGCGCCAGCAGCTTGACGGGTCCCGGGGAGCTGTTTTTT,-,TRBV5-1,13,TRBJ2-2,-
CASFRVETEAFF,TGTGCCAGCTTCAGGGTAGAGACTGAAGCTTTCTTT,-,TRBV18,12,TRBJ1-1,-
CAISATGGLTDTQYF,TGTGCCATCAGTGCGACAGGAGGCCTCACAGATACGCAGTATTTT,-,TRBV10-3,15,TRBJ2-3,-
CASSWARRTDTQYF,TGTGCCAGCAGCTGGGCCCGTCGCACAGATACGCAGTATTTT,-,TRBV14,14,TRBJ2-3,-
CASSLATGEAFF,TGTGCCAGCAGCTTGGCCACGGGGGAAGCTTTCTTT,-,TRBV5-6,12,TRBJ1-1,-
CASSTPNGAGAKNIQYF,TGCGCCAGCAGCACCCCCAATGGGGCGGGTGCCAAAAACATTCAGTACTTC,-,TRBV5-1,17,TRBJ2-4,-
CASSLQGLNTEAFF,TGTGCCAGCTCACTACAGGGGCTGAACACTGAAGCTTTCTTT,TRBD1,TRBV18,14,TRBJ1-1,-
CAWSLNRQTEAFF,TGTGCCTGGAGTTTAAACCGACAGACTGAAGCTTTCTTT,-,TRBV30,13,TRBJ1-1,-
CASSTGPNPYTF,TGTGCCAGCAGTACAGGACCCAACCCCTACACCTTC,-,TRBV6-2/TRBV6-3,12,TRBJ1-2,-
CASSYSDNEKLFF,TGTGCCAGCAGTTACTCGGATAATGAAAAACTGTTTTTT,-,TRBV6-5,13,TRBJ1-4,-